Below are 17 T cell receptor beta chains sequenced from a single sample in a study of T cell changes during pregnancy in multiple sclerosis. Assay used: immunoSEQ multiplex PCR; TCRdb lists only in-frame clones, some missing. The top ten hold under 2% of the sample, which has just over 90,000 clones, 91% seen once. This sample comprised peripheral blood, obtained after pregnancy. Receptors were obtained from a female donor in good health, enrolled as a control in a pregnancy study.

The genes are TRBV4-3 and TRBJ1-5, with 7 bases fitting TRBD1. The junction had 5 bases not matched to a gene; V was cut back by 4 bases and J by 5 bases. Germline CDR1 is LGHNA and CDR2 is YSLEER. This CDR3 has 14 residues. The DNA of the CDR3 is TGCGCCAGCAGCCGGGGACAGCGAGATCAGCCCCAGCATTTT. Its protein product is CASSRGQRDQPQHF.

The V gene is TRBV6-5, the J gene TRBJ1-5, with D unresolved. V lost 3 bases and J lost 3, with 9 bases in between. CDR1 and CDR2 (germline): MNHEY, SVGAGI. The CDR3 is 14 amino acids. CDR3 coding DNA: TGTGCCAGCAGTTATGAGGTCCCCAATCAGCCCCAGCATTTT. Protein product: CASSYEVPNQPQHF.

This rearrangement joins TRBV6-1 to TRBJ2-2, with a tentative D call TRBD1 (6 bases). The V gene lost 6 bases and the J gene lost 5 bases, with 13 bases spanning the gap. The CDR3 sequence is 14 residues long. Germline values: CDR1 MNHNS, CDR2 SASEGT. CDR3 in amino acids: CASSGDTLTGELFF. The CDR3 bases are TGTGCCAGCAGCGGGGACACCTTGACCGGGGAGCTGTTTTTT.

The chain recombines TRBV10-3 with TRBJ2-3, with D possibly TRBD2 on 6 matching bases. The CDR3 totals 13 residues. V dropped 10 bases and J dropped 1 base, with 12 bases sitting between them. From germline, CDR1 is ENHRY and CDR2 SYGVKD. The DNA for the CDR3 is TGTGCCAGCGCGGGGTTTGGCACAGATACGCAGTATTTT. It translates to CASAGFGTDTQYF.

The chain employs TRBV7-2 and TRBJ2-2, with 7 positions matching TRBD1. Trimming removed 5 bases from V and 7 bases from J; junction bases left unmatched: 10. The CDR3 runs to 15 residues. The germline V gene has CDR1 SGHTA and CDR2 FQGNSA. DNA for the CDR3: TGTGCCAGCAGCCAAGCAGACAGGGCGGGCGGGGAGCTGTTTTTT. Its translation: CASSQADRAGGELFF.

The chain uses TRBV5-6 and TRBJ1-5; no clear D. Trimming took 2 bases from V and 4 from J, leaving 10 bases between them. Germline V gene data show CDR1 as SGHDT and CDR2 as YYEEEE. The CDR3 consists of 14 residues. The CDR3 DNA follows: TGTGCCAGCAGCTTAGCACAGAATAATCAGCCCCAGCATTTT. As protein: CASSLAQNNQPQHF.

The genes are TRBV19 and TRBJ1-2, with 8 positions matching TRBD1. In germline, CDR1 is LNHDA, CDR2 SQIVND (reference sequence). The CDR3 is made up of 15 amino acids. V shed 4 bases and J 8 bases; nucleotides not matched to a gene: 12. CDR3 amino acids: CASSTADRASIGYTF. As DNA, the CDR3 is TGTGCCAGTAGTACGGCGGACAGGGCTTCAATAGGCTACACCTTC.

This chain uses TRBV2 with TRBJ1-6, with 8 nucleotides matching TRBD1. The germline gives CDR1 SNHLY, CDR2 FYNNEI. Germline trimming cut 7 bases from V and 7 bases from J; bases unmatched to any gene: 3. There are 13 residues in the CDR3. CDR3 DNA: TGTGCCAGCAATCGGGACAGGAATTCACCCCTCCACTTT. It translates to CASNRDRNSPLHF.

The V gene is TRBV7-2, the J gene TRBJ2-7; 7 bases are shared with TRBD1. This CDR3 is built from 15 residues. CDR1 and CDR2 from the germline V gene are SGHTA and FQGNSA. J lost 0 bases, V lost 6 bases, and 8 bases had no gene match. This chain's CDR3 is CASSRDRVSSYEQYF. CDR3 DNA sequence: TGTGCCAGCAGTCGAGACAGGGTTAGCTCCTACGAGCAGTACTTC.

The gene calls are TRBV6-1 and TRBJ1-6, with no clear D. The CDR3 has 13 residues. Germline V gene sequence: CDR1 MNHNS, CDR2 SASEGT. V dropped 7 bases and J dropped 8 bases, with 12 bases sitting between them. As DNA, the CDR3 is TGTGCCAGCAAACAGAACGGTTATTCACCCCTCCACTTT. It codes for CASKQNGYSPLHF.

This sequence joins TRBV28 and TRBJ1-4; a weak D match, TRBD1 (6 bases). Germline-derived CDR1 and CDR2 are MDHEN and SYDVKM. The CDR3 is 13 amino acids. V gave up 8 bases and J gave up 4 bases, with 11 bases separating them. The DNA of the CDR3 is TGTGCCAGCTTGCGGACAGTTAATGAAAAACTGTTTTTT. Protein product: CASLRTVNEKLFF.

The chain recombines TRBV7-2 with TRBJ2-7, with TRBD2 as a possible D gene (6 bases). Trimming took 1 base from V and 7 from J, leaving 20 bases between them. CDR3 size: 16 residues. Germline CDR1 and CDR2: SGHTA and FQGNSA. The CDR3 loop reads CASSLERLGRAGEQYF. The CDR3 nucleotides read TGTGCCAGCAGCTTAGAGAGGTTGGGCAGGGCGGGGGAGCAGTACTTC.

The CDR3 spells CASSPGQGFSYNEQFF. In nucleotides, the CDR3 is TGTGCCAGCAGCCCAGGACAGGGGTTCTCCTACAATGAGCAGTTCTTC. V gene TRBV11-1 combines with J gene TRBJ2-1; 9 bases are a match to TRBD1. The germline V gene encodes CDR1 SGHAT and CDR2 FQDESV (reference sequence). The trim removed 5 bases at V and 0 bases at J, leaving 5 bases unmatched. The CDR3 length is 16 residues.

CDR3 coding DNA: TGCAGCGCCCAAGTTCGAGCAGGGGTAGATACGCAGTATTTT. Protein: CSAQVRAGVDTQYF. This rearrangement joins TRBV29-1 to TRBJ2-3; D is possibly TRBD1 (6 bases). The CDR3 consists of 14 residues. Trimming stripped 7 bases from V and 5 bases from J, with 19 bases between. Germline V gene lookup returns CDR1 SQVTM and CDR2 ANQGSEA.

The chain couples TRBV7-9 to TRBJ2-1, with 9 bases that match TRBD1. The trim removed 4 bases at V and 15 bases at J, leaving 7 bases unmatched. Germline-derived CDR1 and CDR2 are SEHNR and FQNEAQ (reference sequence). This CDR3 contains 12 residues. Written as DNA, the CDR3 is TGTGCCAGCAGCTCCCCGGGACAGGGCTGGTTCTTC. It is translated as CASSSPGQGWFF.

This chain joins TRBV4-1 and TRBJ2-5; D remains ambiguous. The germline V and J ends were trimmed by 4 bases and 6 bases, with 12 bases remaining between them. CDR3 length: 13 residues. Germline V CDR1 and CDR2: MGHRA, YSYEKL. The CDR3: CASSRSAEKTQYF. CDR3 in DNA: TGCGCCAGCAGCCGTAGTGCGGAGAAGACCCAGTACTTC.

This chain connects TRBV11-2 to TRBJ2-5; 15 bases fit TRBD2. CDR1 is SGHAT, CDR2 FQNNGV, per germline. With V trimmed by 5 bases and J by 4 bases, 5 bases remained unmatched. The CDR3 spans 16 residues. CDR3 amino acids: CASSGGLAGGGETQYF. DNA for the CDR3: TGTGCCAGCAGCGGGGGACTAGCGGGGGGCGGAGAGACCCAGTACTTC.